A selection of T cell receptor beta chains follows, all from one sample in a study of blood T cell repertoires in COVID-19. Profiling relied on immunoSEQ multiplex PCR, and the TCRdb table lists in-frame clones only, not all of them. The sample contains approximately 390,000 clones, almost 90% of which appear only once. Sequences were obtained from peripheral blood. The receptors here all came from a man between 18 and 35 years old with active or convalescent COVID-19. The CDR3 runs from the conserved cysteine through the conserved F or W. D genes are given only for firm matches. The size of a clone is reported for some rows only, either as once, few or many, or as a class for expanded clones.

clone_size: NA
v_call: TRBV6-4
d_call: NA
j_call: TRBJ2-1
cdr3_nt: TGTGCCAGCAGACCCCCCGGGGGGCATGAGCAGTTCTTC
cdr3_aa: CASRPPGGHEQFF

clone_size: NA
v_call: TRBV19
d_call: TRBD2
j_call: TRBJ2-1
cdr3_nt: TGTGCAGTCCACCCCGGACTAGCGGGACCCTACAATGAGCAGTTCTTC
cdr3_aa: CAVHPGLAGPYNEQFF

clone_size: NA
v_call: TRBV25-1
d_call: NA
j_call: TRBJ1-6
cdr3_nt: TGTGCCAGCCGCCTAAATTCACCCCTCCACTTT
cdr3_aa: CASRLNSPLHF

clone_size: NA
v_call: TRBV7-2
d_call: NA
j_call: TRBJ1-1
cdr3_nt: TGTGCCAGCAGCAGGGAGGAGATATACACTGAAGCTTTCTTT
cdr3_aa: CASSREEIYTEAFF

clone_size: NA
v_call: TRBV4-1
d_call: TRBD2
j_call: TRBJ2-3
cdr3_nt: TGCGCCAGCAGCCACCCCCAGCGGGGATCCACAGATACGCAGTATTTT
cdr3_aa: CASSHPQRGSTDTQYF

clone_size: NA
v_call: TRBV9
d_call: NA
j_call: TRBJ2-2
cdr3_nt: TGTGCCAGCAGCATCGGCGGGTTTCCTCTGGCCGGGGAGCTGTTTTTT
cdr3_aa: CASSIGGFPLAGELFF

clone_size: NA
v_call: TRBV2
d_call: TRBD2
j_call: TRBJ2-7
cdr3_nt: TGTGCCAGCAGTGCCCAGGGAGGGTCTGGCGAGCAGTACTTC
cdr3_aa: CASSAQGGSGEQYF

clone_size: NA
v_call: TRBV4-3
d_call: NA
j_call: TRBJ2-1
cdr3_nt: TGCGCCAGCAGCCAAGAATCCTTTCCGGGGGGCGCTACTAGCGATGAGCAGTTCTTC
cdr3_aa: CASSQESFPGGATSDEQFF

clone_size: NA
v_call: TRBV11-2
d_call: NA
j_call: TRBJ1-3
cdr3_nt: TGTGCCAGCAGCCCCCACATTGGAAACACCATATATTTT
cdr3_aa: CASSPHIGNTIYF

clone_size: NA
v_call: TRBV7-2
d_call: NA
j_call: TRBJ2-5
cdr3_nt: TGTGCCAGCAGCTTTGATGCCAGAGAGACCCAGTACTTC
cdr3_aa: CASSFDARETQYF

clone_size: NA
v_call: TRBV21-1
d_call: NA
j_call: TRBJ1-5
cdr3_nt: TGTGCCAGCAGCAAAGTAGGACAGGGGCATAATCAGCCCCAGCATTTT
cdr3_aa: CASSKVGQGHNQPQHF

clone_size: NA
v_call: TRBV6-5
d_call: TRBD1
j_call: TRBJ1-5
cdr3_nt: TGTGCCAGCAGTTACGGGACAGGGATCAATCAGCCCCAGCATTTT
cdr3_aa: CASSYGTGINQPQHF

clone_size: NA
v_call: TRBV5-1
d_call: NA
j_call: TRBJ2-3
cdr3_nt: TGCGCCAGCGGCCCAGAAAGCACAGATACGCAGTATTTT
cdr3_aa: CASGPESTDTQYF

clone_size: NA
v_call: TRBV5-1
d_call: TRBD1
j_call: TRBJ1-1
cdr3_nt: TGCGCCAGCAGCTTAACAGGGGGGGTCTTGAACACTGAAGCTTTCTTT
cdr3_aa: CASSLTGGVLNTEAFF

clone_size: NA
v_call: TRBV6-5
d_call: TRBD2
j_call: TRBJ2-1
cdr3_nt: TGTGCCAGCAGTCCAGCGGGGTCGACCTACAATGAGCAGTTCTTC
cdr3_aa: CASSPAGSTYNEQFF

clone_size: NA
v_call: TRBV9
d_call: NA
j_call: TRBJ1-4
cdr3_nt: TGTGCCAGCAGCCCAGGGACACATAATGAAAAACTGTTTTTT
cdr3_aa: CASSPGTHNEKLFF

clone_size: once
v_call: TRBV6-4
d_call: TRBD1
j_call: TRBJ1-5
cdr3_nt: TGTGCCAGCAGTGTCGAGGGGGCCAATCAGCCCCAGCATTTT
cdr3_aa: CASSVEGANQPQHF

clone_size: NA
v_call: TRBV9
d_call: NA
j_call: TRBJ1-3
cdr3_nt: TGTGCCAGCAGCGTGGAAGTACTAGGCTCTGGAAACACCATATATTTT
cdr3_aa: CASSVEVLGSGNTIYF

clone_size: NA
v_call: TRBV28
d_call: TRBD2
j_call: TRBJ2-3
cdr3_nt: TGTGCCAGCAGTTTACGGGGGAGGGCCATAGATACGCAGTATTTT
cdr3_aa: CASSLRGRAIDTQYF

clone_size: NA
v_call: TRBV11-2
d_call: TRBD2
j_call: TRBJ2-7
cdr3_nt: TGTGCCAGCAGCTTAGTGGGGGGGAGACGAATCTACGAGCAGTACTTC
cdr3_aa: CASSLVGGRRIYEQYF

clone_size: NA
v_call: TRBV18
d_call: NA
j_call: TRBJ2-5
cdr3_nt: TGTGCCAGCTCACCAACAATAAACCAAGAGACCCAGTACTTC
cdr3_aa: CASSPTINQETQYF

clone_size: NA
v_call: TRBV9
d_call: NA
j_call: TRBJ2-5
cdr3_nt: TGTGCCAGCAGCGTAGACAGGGCAGAGACCCAGTACTTC
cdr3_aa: CASSVDRAETQYF

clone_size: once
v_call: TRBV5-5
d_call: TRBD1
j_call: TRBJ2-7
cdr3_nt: TGTGCCAGCAGCCTGCAAGGGGACAGGAGACCCTACGAGCAGTACTTC
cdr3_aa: CASSLQGDRRPYEQYF

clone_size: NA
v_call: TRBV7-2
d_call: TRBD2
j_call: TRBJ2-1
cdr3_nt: TGTGCCAGCAGCTTAGCTTACGGGGGGGTTAGCAATGAGCAGTTCTTC
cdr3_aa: CASSLAYGGVSNEQFF

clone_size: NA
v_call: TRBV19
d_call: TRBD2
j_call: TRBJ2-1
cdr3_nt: TGTGCCAGCCGGCCCGAACTAGCGGGAGACGAGCAGTTCTTC
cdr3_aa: CASRPELAGDEQFF

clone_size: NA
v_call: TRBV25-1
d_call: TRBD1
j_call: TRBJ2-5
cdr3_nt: TGTGCCAGCACCCCGGGACAGGGGGCAGAGACCCAGTACTTC
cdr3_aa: CASTPGQGAETQYF

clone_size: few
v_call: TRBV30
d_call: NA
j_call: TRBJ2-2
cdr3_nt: TGTGCCTGGAGTCCCGCTCTATACACCGGGGAGCTGTTTTTT
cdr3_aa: CAWSPALYTGELFF

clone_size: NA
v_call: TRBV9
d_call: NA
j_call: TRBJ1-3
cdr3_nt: TGTGCCAGCAGGAGGGACTCTGGAAACACCATATATTTT
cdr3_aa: CASRRDSGNTIYF

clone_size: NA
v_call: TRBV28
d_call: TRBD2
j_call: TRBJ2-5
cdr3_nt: TGTGCCAGCAGTTGGGAACTAGCGGGAGAAGGAGAGACCCAGTACTTC
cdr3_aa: CASSWELAGEGETQYF

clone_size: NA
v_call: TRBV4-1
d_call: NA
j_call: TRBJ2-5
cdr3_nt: TGCGCCAGCAGCCAAGATAGCGGCCACCCGGGGACCCAGTACTTC
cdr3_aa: CASSQDSGHPGTQYF

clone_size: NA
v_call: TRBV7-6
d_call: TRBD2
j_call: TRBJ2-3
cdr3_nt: TGTGCCAGCAGCCCCAGCGGGGGTCGCACAGATACGCAGTATTTT
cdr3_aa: CASSPSGGRTDTQYF